This T cell receptor (beta chain) is from a study of radiation and T cells in renal cell carcinoma. Libraries were prepared by immunoSEQ multiplex PCR; TCRdb keeps only in-frame clonotypes and omits some of them. This table holds under 150,000 clones, roughly four fifths found once. Noted time point: blood 2 weeks post-SBRT. Treatment in this sample: 15 Gy SBRT to primary tumor, nephrectomy 4 weeks later. The CDR3 contains 17 residues. With V trimmed by 5 bases and J by 5 bases, 10 bases remained unmatched. Germline assignment: CDR1 MDHEN and CDR2 SYDVKM. Sample: blood, taken from a patient whose treatment included radiotherapy and nephrectomy. J is TRBJ2-2 and V is TRBV28; 11 bases are shared with TRBD1. The receptor comes from an older woman with renal cell carcinoma. In DNA form, the CDR3 reads TGTGCCAGCAGTGCGGACAGGGGGCGAGGGTGGACCGGGGAGCTGTTTTTT. Protein: CASSADRGRGWTGELFF.